These 25 T cell receptor beta chains were all obtained from the same sample, sequenced in a study of radiotherapy plus CTLA-4 blockade in lung cancer (dated by TCRdb to the late 2010s). Library preparation was by the immunoSEQ multiplex PCR assay. Sourced from immuneACCESS, this table was stored by TCRdb with only in-frame sequences that have V and J called. A share of the clones is absent; for the studies checked, an unresolved V gene accounts for under half, and the remainder has no known explanation. Present in this sample are some 96,000 clones, 88% of which were seen just once. 4.9% of the sample is in the top ten clones. This material consisted of peripheral blood, taken from a patient treated with radiotherapy plus ipilimumab. The receptors originated from a human donor with non-small cell lung cancer that progressed on radiotherapy plus ipilimumab.

The chain employs TRBV5-1 and TRBJ2-3; tentatively, D is TRBD2 (6 bases). V was trimmed by 3 bases and J by 5 bases, leaving 19 bases between them. The CDR3 has 16 residues. The germline V gene encodes CDR1 SGHRS and CDR2 YFSETQ. The CDR3 loop is CASSWPTPRGIDTQYF. In DNA form, the CDR3 reads TGCGCCAGCAGCTGGCCAACTCCGCGGGGAATAGATACGCAGTATTTT.

The chain combines TRBV19 with TRBJ1-1; 7 bases map to TRBD1. Germline CDR1 is LNHDA and CDR2 is SQIVND (reference sequence). V was pared by 3 bases and J by 6 bases, with 7 bases of the junction left unmatched. This CDR3 spans 14 amino acids. CDR3 sequence reads: CASSIGQGGSEAFF. CDR3 in DNA: TGTGCCAGTAGTATTGGGCAGGGGGGGTCTGAAGCTTTCTTT.

This clone was picked up one time. The V gene is TRBV7-2, the J gene TRBJ1-1; D gene ambiguous. This CDR3 is 16 amino acids long. Per germline, CDR1 SGHTA and CDR2 FQGNSA. V was pared by 2 bases and J by 3 bases, with 16 bases between. The CDR3 DNA follows: TGTGCCAGCAGCTTATCTCCCATCGGGATGGACACTGAAGCTTTCTTT. It encodes CASSLSPIGMDTEAFF.

The gene calls are TRBV6-1 and TRBJ2-1, with TRBD2 matching over 11 bases. The CDR3 covers 15 residues. Germline V gives CDR1 MNHNS, CDR2 SASEGT. Trimming cost V 2 bases and J 4 bases; bases outside gene matches: 1. CDR3 sequence reads: CASSETSGSYNEQFF. The CDR3 region has the DNA TGTGCCAGCAGTGAAACTAGCGGGAGTTACAATGAGCAGTTCTTC.

The chain joins TRBV12-5 to TRBJ2-7; D not certain. Trimming took off 5 bases at V and 5 bases at J, with 7 bases between the two ends. In germline, CDR1 is LGHNT, CDR2 FRNRAP. This CDR3 is built from 11 residues. The CDR3 loop is CASGVTDEQYF. The DNA for the CDR3 is TGTGCTAGTGGTGTGACGGACGAGCAGTACTTC.

This chain connects TRBV29-1 to TRBJ2-7; D might be TRBD2 (6 bases). Germline-derived CDR1 and CDR2 are SQVTM and ANQGSEA. The V end lost 4 bases, the J end lost 6 bases, and 13 bases lay between the germline ends. The CDR3 sequence is 12 residues long. The CDR3 coding sequence is TGCAGCGTTGGGGACTCCCGCGGCGAGCAGTACTTC. Amino acids: CSVGDSRGEQYF.

The chain couples TRBV30 to TRBJ2-7, with D possibly being TRBD2 (5 bases). The CDR3 is 12 residues long. The V and J ends lost 1 base and 2 bases respectively, with 6 bases between them. Germline V CDR1 and CDR2: GTSNPN, SVGIG (reference sequence). The CDR3 region has the DNA TGTGCCTGGAGTGCCGGGACCTACGAGCAGTACTTC. It codes for CAWSAGTYEQYF.

The chain links TRBV6-5 to TRBJ1-1; tentatively, D is TRBD1 (5 bases). The CDR3 has 13 amino acids. V was shortened by 6 bases and J by 3 bases, with 11 bases between the two germline ends. Looked up from germline, CDR1 is MNHEY and CDR2 is SVGAGI. The CDR3 coding sequence is TGTGCCAGCAGCCATCGGGGGGACACTGAAGCTTTCTTT. This encodes CASSHRGDTEAFF.

The rearrangement joins TRBV6-5 to TRBJ2-7; D is possibly TRBD1 or TRBD2 (5 bases each). Between the trimmed V and J ends, which lost 2 bases and 4 bases, there was a span of 12 bases. The CDR3 has 14 residues. Germline CDR1 is MNHEY and CDR2 is SVGAGI. CDR3 amino acids: CASSYRVGRYEQYF. CDR3 DNA sequence: TGTGCCAGCAGTTACAGGGTGGGACGGTACGAGCAGTACTTC.

The chain has TRBV5-4 and TRBJ2-2; the match to TRBD1 covers 7 bases. V was pared by 4 bases and J by 4 bases, with 10 bases of the junction left unmatched. CDR1 and CDR2 from the germline V gene are SGHNT and YYREEE (reference sequence). The CDR3 extends over 16 amino acids. The CDR3 loop is CASSLRTGVGTGELFF. For the CDR3, the DNA is TGTGCCAGCAGCCTCAGGACAGGAGTAGGCACCGGGGAGCTGTTTTTT.

J is TRBJ2-7 and V is TRBV6-1; the D gene is possibly TRBD1 (5 bases). Germline loops: CDR1 MNHNS, CDR2 SASEGT. V was cut by 4 bases and J by 5 bases, with 9 bases left in between. This CDR3 has 12 amino acids. The CDR3 bases are TGTGCCAGCAGTGTTAACAGGAACGAGCAGTACTTC. It is translated as CASSVNRNEQYF.

CDR3 in amino acids: CASSPETANYGYTF. CDR3 nucleotides: TGTGCCAGCAGCCCCGAGACAGCTAACTATGGCTACACCTTC. The rearrangement links TRBV7-2 to TRBJ1-2; weak D call: TRBD1 (5 bases). The CDR3 consists of 14 residues. CDR1 and CDR2 from the germline V gene are SGHTA and FQGNSA. Trimming stripped 5 bases from V and 0 bases from J, with 10 bases between.

This clone was counted between two and nine times. The J gene is TRBJ2-7, the V gene TRBV30; D call uncertain. Per the germline V gene, CDR1 is GTSNPN and CDR2 is SVGIG (reference sequence). With 0 bases removed from V and 6 bases from J, the gap between germline ends came to 12 bases. The length of the CDR3 is 13 residues. The CDR3, as DNA: TGTGCCTGGAGTGTACGCTCCCCCGGCGAGCAGTACTTC. The encoded protein is CAWSVRSPGEQYF.

Only a few counts were recorded for this clone. The V and J genes are TRBV5-1 and TRBJ2-1; 12 bases fit TRBD2. CDR1 SGHRS and CDR2 YFSETQ come from the germline V gene. This CDR3 has 17 residues. After removal of 4 bases from V and 7 bases from J, the junction contained 12 bases not matched to a gene. The CDR3 is CASSRGLAGGGLNEQFF. The CDR3 DNA reads TGCGCCAGCAGCCGGGGACTAGCGGGCGGGGGGCTTAATGAGCAGTTCTTC.

This sequence joins TRBV7-2 and TRBJ2-3, with TRBD1 matching 7 bases. This CDR3 spans 14 amino acids. Germline CDR1 SGHTA, CDR2 FQGNSA. V was clipped by 5 bases and J by 6 bases; unmatched bases: 8. The chain's CDR3 is CASSRDRVPDTQYF. The CDR3 bases are TGTGCCAGCAGCCGAGACAGGGTCCCCGATACGCAGTATTTT.

The CDR3: CASSQTEGDTGELFF. The CDR3 DNA reads TGTGCCAGCAGCCAGACCGAAGGTGACACCGGGGAGCTGTTTTTT. J is TRBJ2-2 and V is TRBV7-9; no reliable D call. Germline loops: CDR1 SEHNR, CDR2 FQNEAQ (reference sequence). V lost 5 bases, J lost 3 bases, and 13 bases lay in between. This CDR3 contains 15 residues.

This rearrangement joins TRBV7-9 to TRBJ1-4; possibly TRBD1 for D (5 bases). Germline-derived CDR1 and CDR2 are SEHNR and FQNEAQ (reference sequence). The CDR3 runs 14 residues. Trimming removed 3 bases from V and 6 bases from J, with 11 bases in between. The CDR3 nucleotides read TGTGCCAGCAGCTTTGGGGGTGGATATGAAAAACTGTTTTTT. Translation gives CASSFGGGYEKLFF.

V usage is TRBV27 and J usage is TRBJ2-7; D remains unclear. With 3 bases removed from V and 6 bases from J, the gap between germline ends came to 12 bases. The CDR3 loop spans 13 amino acids. Germline CDR1 and CDR2: MNHEY and SMNVEV (reference sequence). CDR3 nucleotide sequence: TGTGCCAGCAGTTTGTCCTCCCAAGGCGAGCAGTACTTC. This translates into CASSLSSQGEQYF.

For the CDR3, the DNA is TGTGCCAGCACCTGGGGGTCGGAGACCCAGTACTTC. Its translation is CASTWGSETQYF. The chain recombines TRBV5-8 with TRBJ2-5; the D call may be TRBD1 or TRBD2 (5 bases each). The V and J ends lost 6 bases and 5 bases respectively, with 11 bases between them. This CDR3 region has 12 residues. CDR1 SGHTS and CDR2 YDEGEE come from the germline V gene. Combining the CDR3 with reference TRBV5-8 and TRBJ2-5 gives the whole variable domain EAGVTQSPTHLIKTRGQQATLRCSPISGHTSVYWYQQALGLGLQFLLWYDEGEERNRGNFPPRFSGRQFPNYSSELNVNALELEDSALYLCASTWGSETQYFGPGTRLLVL.

This clone came up once. V is TRBV4-1 and J is TRBJ2-1; D is undetermined. V was clipped by 0 bases and J by 0 bases, with 9 bases between them. CDR3 length: 16 residues. Germline V gene lookup returns CDR1 MGHRA and CDR2 YSYEKL. The CDR3 loop is CASSQEAGASYNEQFF. The CDR3 DNA follows: TGCGCCAGCAGCCAAGAAGCAGGAGCCTCCTACAATGAGCAGTTCTTC.

The chain is built from TRBV30 and TRBJ2-5, with D tentatively TRBD1 (5 bases). V was shortened by 0 bases and J by 1 base, with 9 bases between the two germline ends. This CDR3 spans 14 amino acids. Germline V gene sequence: CDR1 GTSNPN, CDR2 SVGIG (reference sequence). Written as DNA, the CDR3 is TGTGCCTGGAGTGTAGGACAAATCCAAGAGACCCAGTACTTC. Its protein product is CAWSVGQIQETQYF.

The chain uses TRBV25-1 and TRBJ2-5; a possible D gene is TRBD2 (8 bases). This CDR3 is built from 15 residues. V lost 6 bases and J 5 bases, leaving 19 bases between the germline ends. Looked up from germline, CDR1 is MGHDK and CDR2 is SYGVNS. The CDR3 sequence is CASSAREGAWETQYF. The DNA of the CDR3 is TGTGCCAGCAGCGCCCGGGAGGGGGCCTGGGAGACCCAGTACTTC. Using reference TRBV25-1 and TRBJ2-5 for the parts outside the CDR3, the full variable domain is EADIYQTPRYLVIGTGKKITLECSQTMGHDKMYWYQQDPGMELHLIHYSYGVNSTEKGDLSSESTVSRIRTEHFPLTLESARPSHTSQYLCASSAREGAWETQYFGPGTRLLVL.

The V gene is TRBV10-3, the J gene TRBJ2-7; perhaps TRBD2 as D (6 bases). The CDR3 contains 14 residues. With 1 base removed from V and 3 bases from J, the gap between germline ends came to 10 bases. The V gene's germline CDR1 is ENHRY and CDR2 SYGVKD. The DNA of the CDR3 is TGTGCCATCAGTGAGTGGAGGGAACACTACGAGCAGTACTTC. Its protein product is CAISEWREHYEQYF.

The chain uses TRBV7-2 and TRBJ2-7, with 7 bases fitting TRBD1. V lost 4 bases to trimming and J lost 9 bases; unmatched junction nucleotides: 15. This CDR3 is 15 amino acids long. Per the germline V gene, CDR1 is SGHTA and CDR2 is FQGNSA. CDR3 sequence reads: CASSSEPGQLRGQYF. The CDR3 DNA sequence: TGTGCCAGCAGCTCTGAACCGGGACAGCTACGTGGGCAGTACTTC.

Here the CDR3 DNA reads TGCGCCAGCAGCCAAGGTCTAGCGGGAGGGTTATACGAGCAGTACTTC. Protein: CASSQGLAGGLYEQYF. The chain is built from TRBV4-1 and TRBJ2-7, with 12 nucleotides matching TRBD2. The germline V gene encodes CDR1 MGHRA and CDR2 YSYEKL. The CDR3 is made up of 16 amino acids. Trimming at V came to 1 base and at J to 4 bases, leaving 5 bases not matched to a gene.